What follows are 21 T cell receptor beta chains derived from one specimen sequenced in a study of T cells in Graves' hyperthyroidism and ophthalmopathy. Authors of the study amplified TCR beta CDR3 regions from RNA transcripts. In the first-round RT-PCR of the TCR CDR3, the HTBI primer set was used. TCRdb reprocessed the multiplex PCR reads via MiXCR and lists one record per CDR3 protein. The repertoire has approximately 300,000 distinct CDR3 sequences, around a sixth of them found once; the top ten carry around 34%. The sequencing sample was made of blood. These receptor sequences come from a man younger than 40 with Graves' hyperthyroidism.

This clonotype was counted ten times or more. The chain uses TRBV6-1 and TRBJ1-2; D is uncertain. The CDR3 spans 13 residues. CDR1 and CDR2 from the germline V gene are MNHNS and SASEGT. Trimming left V 4 bases short and J 6 bases short, with 12 bases between. The CDR3 reads CASSASLGDGYTF. As DNA, the CDR3 is TGTGCCAGCAGTGCCTCTTTGGGAGATGGCTACACCTTC.

This clonotype came up a few times. The chain links TRBV10-2 to TRBJ1-2; tentatively, D is TRBD1 (5 bases). The CDR3 has 12 residues. Trimming stripped 6 bases from V and 3 bases from J, with 8 bases between. CDR1 WSHSY and CDR2 SAAADI come from the germline V gene. The CDR3 protein is CASSGADYGYTF. CDR3 sequence (DNA): TGCGCCAGCAGCGGGGCAGACTATGGCTACACCTTC.

The J gene is TRBJ1-1, the V gene TRBV16, with D perhaps TRBD1 (5 bases). Per germline, CDR1 KGHSY and CDR2 FQNENV. Trimming removed 3 bases from V and 4 bases from J, with 12 bases in between. The length of the CDR3 is 14 residues. The DNA for the CDR3 is TGTGCCAGCAGCCAGGGGGGAGGTGTCACTGAAGCTTTCTTT. This sequence encodes CASSQGGGVTEAFF. Complete variable domain (other parts from reference TRBV16 and TRBJ1-1): GEEVAQTPKHLVRGEGQKAKLYCAPIKGHSYVFWYQQVLKNEFKFLISFQNENVFDETGMPKERFSAKCLPNSPCSLEIQATKLEDSAVYFCASSQGGGVTEAFFGQGTRLTVV.

Points on this clonotype: It is unclear where the CDR3 begins or ends on the DNA, so no DNA is shown, and the CDR3 is as TCRdb lists it. The genes are TRBV11-2 and TRBJ2-1; TRBD2 is taken as the D call from the table, unchecked against the DNA. Germline loops: CDR1 SGHAT, CDR2 FQNNGV. The CDR3 region is 20 residues in length, termini included. The CDR3 here is CASSFYICSAGTSAYNEQFF.

For this clonotype: This may come from a read error, since a much larger clone is one base off. The rearrangement uses TRBV27 and TRBJ1-1, with 7 bases aligning to TRBD1. Germline-derived CDR1 and CDR2 are MNHEY and SMNVEV (reference sequence). The CDR3 is 14 residues long. In DNA, the CDR3 is TGTGCCAGCAGGTCCACAGGGGCGGGGACTGAAGCTTCCTTT. This encodes CASRSTGAGTEASF.

The chain has TRBV6-5 and TRBJ1-5; possibly TRBD1 for D (6 bases). This CDR3 is 14 amino acids long. Germline V gene sequence: CDR1 MNHEY, CDR2 SVGAGI. The V end lost 2 bases, the J end lost 7 bases, and 12 bases lay between the germline ends. The CDR3 loop is CASSYEGGRQPQHF. The DNA of the CDR3 is TGTGCCAGCAGTTACGAGGGGGGGAGACAGCCCCAGCATTTT.

This clonotype was seen ten or more times. This chain joins TRBV2 and TRBJ1-5; D uncertain. V lost 6 bases to trimming and J lost 7 bases, with 10 bases between them. The CDR3 is 12 residues long. Germline assignment: CDR1 SNHLY and CDR2 FYNNEI. The CDR3 sequence: CASSRGDQPQHF. CDR3 nucleotide sequence: TGTGCCAGCAGCCGAGGTGACCAGCCCCAGCATTTT.

This clonotype was observed at least ten times. CDR3 sequence (DNA): TGTGCCAGCAGTCCTGGACTAGGCTGGGATACGCAGTATTTT. This gives the protein CASSPGLGWDTQYF. The chain has TRBV12-3 or TRBV12-4 and TRBJ2-3; 7 positions match TRBD2. Germline trimming cut 5 bases from V and 6 bases from J; bases unmatched to any gene: 8. The CDR3 sequence is 14 residues long.

There are many counts of this clonotype. This chain connects TRBV18 to TRBJ2-7; the D is unclear. Germline V gene sequence: CDR1 KGHSH, CDR2 LQKENI. CDR3 size: 14 residues. V was trimmed by 0 bases and J by 2 bases, leaving 8 bases between them. CDR3 sequence (DNA): TGTGCCAGCTCACCACCTCAGGAGCCCTACGAGCAGTACTTC. Its translation is CASSPPQEPYEQYF. Full variable domain (missing parts from reference TRBV18 and TRBJ2-7): NAGVMQNPRHLVRRRGQEARLRCSPMKGHSHVYWYRQLPEEGLKFMVYLQKENIIDESGMPKERFSAEFPKEGPSILRIQQVVRGDSAAYFCASSPPQEPYEQYFGPGTRLTVT.

This clonotype was detected many times. The chain employs TRBV3-1 and TRBJ1-1; D possibly corresponds to TRBD1 (5 bases). Germline V gene lookup returns CDR1 LGHDT and CDR2 YNNKEL (reference sequence). This CDR3 has 14 residues. V lost 5 bases to trimming and J lost 0 bases, with 10 bases between them. The CDR3 loop is CASSAQVMNTEAFF. As DNA, the CDR3 is TGTGCCAGCAGCGCACAGGTAATGAACACTGAAGCTTTCTTT.

The DNA for the CDR3 is TGCAGCGTCTTGGCGGGCTACTTGGCAGATACGCAGTATTTT. Its translation: CSVLAGYLADTQYF. The chain uses TRBV29-1 and TRBJ2-3; a weak D match, TRBD2 (5 bases). From germline, CDR1 is SQVTM and CDR2 ANQGSEA. The V end was cut by 6 bases, the J end by 4 bases, with 17 bases between. The CDR3 covers 14 residues.

This clonotype occurred many times. V is TRBV28 and J is TRBJ2-7; TRBD1 agrees at 9 bases. Per the germline V gene, CDR1 is MDHEN and CDR2 is SYDVKM. The CDR3 runs to 14 residues. V shed 5 bases, J shed 3 bases, and the junction held 5 bases outside the gene matches. CDR3 in amino acids: CASSPPDRGYEQYF. In DNA, the CDR3 is TGTGCCAGCAGTCCCCCGGACAGGGGCTACGAGCAGTACTTC.

A remark on this clonotype: This may come from a read error, since a much larger clone is one base off. The chain uses TRBV7-9 and TRBJ2-7; a possible D gene is TRBD1 (6 bases). Trimming shortened V by 7 bases and J by 0 bases, and 7 bases separated the two germline ends. The V gene's germline CDR1 is SEHNR and CDR2 FQNEAQ (reference sequence). The CDR3 contains 12 residues. As DNA, the CDR3 is TGTGCCAGCAAGGGGGACTCCTACGAGCAGTACTTC. This gives the protein CASKGDSYEQYF.

The CDR3, as DNA: TGTGCCAGCAGCCCCCATGGAGGTTTAAGCGGGAGGAACACCGGGGAGCTGTTTTTT. Amino acid sequence: CASSPHGGLSGRNTGELFF. The chain couples TRBV7-3 to TRBJ2-2; 8 nucleotides match TRBD2. The CDR3 has 19 amino acids. Germline V gene data show CDR1 as SGHTA and CDR2 as FQGTGA. V dropped 5 bases and J dropped 1; count of bases not matched to a gene: 15.

This clonotype was seen a few times. This sequence joins TRBV12-3 or TRBV12-4 and TRBJ2-1, with D unclear. The CDR3 has 11 amino acids. V was trimmed by 6 bases and J by 7 bases, leaving 7 bases between them. CDR3 loop: CASSQINEQFF. The CDR3 DNA is TGTGCCAGCAGCCAAATTAATGAGCAGTTCTTC.

This clonotype appeared a few times. J is TRBJ2-3 and V is TRBV2, with D unresolved. The CDR3 has 17 amino acids. Trimming removed 6 bases at V and 0 bases at J, with 19 bases between. Germline V gene sequence: CDR1 SNHLY, CDR2 FYNNEI. DNA of the CDR3: TGTGCCAGCAGCCAAGGCTATGGATTACCTAGCACAGATACGCAGTATTTT. Residues: CASSQGYGLPSTDTQYF.

This chain joins TRBV7-2 and TRBJ1-5; D possibly corresponds to TRBD1 (5 bases). Germline CDR1 reads SGHTA; CDR2 reads FQGNSA. Trimming pared 5 bases from V and 5 bases from J, leaving 10 bases between. This CDR3 comprises 13 residues. Here the CDR3 DNA reads TGTGCCAGCAGCCGAGCCAGGGATCAGCCCCAGCATTTT. Its translation: CASSRARDQPQHF. Full variable domain (outside the CDR3, taken from reference TRBV7-2 and TRBJ1-5): GAGVSQSPSNKVTEKGKDVELRCDPISGHTALYWYRQSLGQGLEFLIYFQGNSAPDKSGLPSDRFSAERTGGSVSTLTIQRTQQEDSAVYLCASSRARDQPQHFGDGTRLSIL.

This clonotype showed up just a few times. This chain uses TRBV9 with TRBJ2-7; TRBD2 matches 11 bases. Germline CDR1 reads SGDLS; CDR2 reads YYNGEE. This CDR3 has 14 amino acids. The junction had 3 bases not matched to a gene; V was cut back by 2 bases and J by 5 bases. CDR3 DNA sequence: TGTGCCAGCAGCGTTAGCGGGAGGGAGGACGAGCAGTACTTC. Translation: CASSVSGREDEQYF.

V and J are TRBV5-1 and TRBJ1-2, with TRBD1 identical over 10 bases. The CDR3 sequence is 15 residues long. Trimming cost V 0 bases and J 5 bases; bases outside gene matches: 4. CDR1 and CDR2 from the germline V gene are SGHRS and YFSETQ. The CDR3 loop reads CASSLEGQGPYGYTF. The CDR3, as DNA: TGCGCCAGCAGCTTGGAGGGACAGGGGCCTTATGGCTACACCTTC.

This chain uses TRBV7-2 with TRBJ1-3, with a possible D match to TRBD1 (6 bases). Between the trimmed V and J ends, which lost 0 bases and 4 bases, there was a span of 10 bases. CDR1 and CDR2 from the germline V gene are SGHTA and FQGNSA. The CDR3 runs to 15 residues. In DNA form, the CDR3 reads TGTGCCAGCAGCTTAGCCGGACAGTTCGGAAACACCATATATTTT. Translating it yields CASSLAGQFGNTIYF.

This clonotype has at least ten counts. The chain has TRBV5-1 and TRBJ1-1; 7 positions agree with TRBD1. The trim removed 4 bases at V and 4 bases at J, leaving 10 bases unmatched. CDR3 length equals 15 residues. Germline V lookup: CDR1 SGHRS, CDR2 YFSETQ. CDR3 in DNA: TGCGCCAGCAGCGGAACAGGGGCGGGTGCCACTGAAGCTTTCTTT. Its translation is CASSGTGAGATEAFF.